Listed here are 28 T cell receptor beta chains from one sample, sequenced in a study of T cells in women clearing cervical HPV infection. Clones were sequenced by immunoSEQ multiplex PCR, and TCRdb holds only the in-frame ones, with some missing. The sample includes roughly 12,000 clones. The sample comprised blood buffy coat. The source is a woman aged 18 to 69 with a cervical HPV16 infection that either progressed to CIN3+ or cleared (not recorded which).

Comment on this clone: The missing CDR3 end, 3 residues past where the read stops, is filled in from the germline J gene. This chain uses TRBV7-9 with TRBJ2-1; 9 nucleotides match TRBD1. This CDR3 is built from 15 residues. CDR1 and CDR2 from the germline V gene are SEHNR and FQNEAQ (reference sequence). The junction had 7 bases not matched to a gene; V was cut back by 5 bases and J by 5 bases. CDR3 amino acids: CASSTGTGFHNEQFF. CDR3 bases read: TGTGCCAGCAGCACCGGGACAGGGTTCCACAATGAG.

Points on this clone: Read data end 3 residues before the CDR3 end; the end is taken from the germline J gene. The gene calls are TRBV29-1 and TRBJ2-1, with a tentative D call TRBD1 (6 bases). The V gene's germline CDR1 is SQVTM and CDR2 ANQGSEA. The CDR3 is 13 amino acids. V lost 2 bases and J lost 6, with 11 bases in between. The CDR3 loop reads CSVEFGGPNEQFF. Partial CDR3 DNA: TGCAGCGTTGAATTTGGGGGCCCCAATGAG.

Considering frequency, this clone is medium-sized. The CDR3 is cut off 3 residues early in the read; its end comes from the germline J gene. This chain joins TRBV6-1 and TRBJ2-6; D remains ambiguous. Trimming pared 2 bases from V and 0 bases from J, leaving 5 bases between. CDR1 is MNHNS and CDR2 is SASEGT in the germline V gene. The CDR3 covers 15 residues. The sequenced part of the CDR3 DNA is TGTGCCAGCAGTGAACAGGTCTCTGGGGCCAACGTC. Its protein product is CASSEQVSGANV. The CDR3 in its entirety is CASSEQVSGANVLTF.

The CDR3 region is CASSQDAGTGTDTQYF. The sequenced part of the CDR3 DNA is TGTGCCAGCAGCCAAGATGCCGGGACAGGGACAGATACG. The V call is TRBV14, the J call TRBJ2-3, with 9 bases fitting TRBD1. The read stops 3 residues short of the end of the CDR3; the missing end is completed from the germline J gene. The ends lost 0 bases at V and 3 bases at J; junction bases unmatched: 4. The CDR3 has 16 residues. Germline V gene lookup returns CDR1 SGHDN and CDR2 FVKESK.

Of note for this clone: Coverage ceases 3 residues before the CDR3 finishes, and the germline J gene fills in the end. The chain carries TRBV20-1 and TRBJ1-5; D is perhaps TRBD1 (5 bases). There are 16 residues in the CDR3. Trimming pared 6 bases from V and 3 bases from J, leaving 21 bases between. Germline CDR1 is DFQATT and CDR2 is SNEGSKA (reference sequence). Partial CDR3 DNA: TGCAGTGCCCCCGACCCCAGGGTCCCTACCAATCAGCCC. It specifies CSAPDPRVPTNQP. The CDR3 as a whole reads CSAPDPRVPTNQPQHF.

Comments on this clone: The read terminates 3 residues ahead of where the CDR3 ends, so the germline J gene completes it. This sequence joins TRBV18 and TRBJ2-7, with TRBD2 identical over 8 bases. Germline loops: CDR1 KGHSH, CDR2 LQKENI. V trimming: 0 bases; J trimming: 3 bases; junction bases outside the gene matches: 13. CDR3 length equals 18 residues. The CDR3 reads CASSPPGSGGGSGYEQYF. Partial CDR3 DNA: TGTGCCAGCTCACCACCGGGGAGTGGCGGGGGGTCGGGCTACGAG.

Points on this clone: With the read ending 3 residues before the CDR3 end, the germline J gene is used to fill in that end. This chain uses TRBV11-2 with TRBJ2-3, with D unresolved. There are 13 residues in the CDR3. Germline V lookup: CDR1 SGHAT, CDR2 FQNNGV. Trimming removed 5 bases from V and 2 bases from J, with 8 bases in between. CDR3 protein: CASSPPNTDTQYF. CDR3 DNA, as far as it was read: TGTGCCAGCAGCCCCCCTAACACAGATACG.

In regard to this clone: The CDR3 extends 3 residues past the end of the read, so its final part is completed from the germline J gene. V is TRBV5-8 and J is TRBJ2-7; 11 bases match TRBD1. The CDR3 sequence is 15 residues long. Germline V CDR1 and CDR2: SGHTS, YDEGEE. V was clipped by 3 bases and J by 5 bases; unmatched bases: 7. Here the CDR3 reads CASSSRDRGSHEQYF. Incomplete CDR3 DNA: TGTGCCAGCAGCTCCCGGGACAGGGGGTCGCACGAG.

Remarks on this clone: Sequencing ends 3 residues short of the CDR3 end; the germline J gene provides the rest. V and J are TRBV7-2 and TRBJ2-5; 9 nucleotides match TRBD1. Per germline, CDR1 SGHTA and CDR2 FQGNSA. There are 14 residues in the CDR3. V gave up 6 bases and J gave up 5 bases; unmatched junction bases: 7. CDR3 DNA (partial): TGTGCCAGCAGTTTGGACAGGGGTCAGGAGACC. It specifies CASSLDRGQET. The full CDR3 sequence reads CASSLDRGQETQYF.

According to its frequency, this clone is medium-sized. The read gets to within 3 residues of the CDR3 end, and the germline J gene fills in the rest. The chain combines TRBV7-9 with TRBJ1-6; 8 bases fit TRBD1. The CDR3 runs to 14 residues. Germline V gene lookup returns CDR1 SEHNR and CDR2 FQNEAQ (reference sequence). The junction had 4 bases not matched to a gene; V was cut back by 4 bases and J by 8 bases. This CDR3 reads CASSSGQDYSPLHF. The sequenced part of the CDR3 DNA is TGTGCCAGCAGCTCGGGACAGGACTATTCACCC. The full variable domain, its missing parts supplied by reference TRBV7-9 and TRBJ1-6, is DTGVSQNPRHKITKRGQNVTFRCDPISEHNRLYWYRQTLGQGPEFLTYFQNEAQLEKSRLLSDRFSAERPKGSFSTLEIQRTEQGDSAMYLCASSSGQDYSPLHFGNGTRLTVT.

Comment on this clone: Read coverage stops 3 residues before the CDR3 terminus; the germline J gene supplies the remainder. The V gene is TRBV30, the J gene TRBJ1-2; 7 positions match TRBD1. Germline V gene data show CDR1 as GTSNPN and CDR2 as SVGIG (reference sequence). The CDR3 is 15 residues long. V trimming: 5 bases; J trimming: 4 bases; junction bases outside the gene matches: 13. This CDR3 reads CAWAYPDRRFYGYTF. CDR3 bases read: TGTGCCTGGGCTTATCCGGACAGGAGGTTCTATGGC. Variable domain in full (rest from reference TRBV30 and TRBJ1-2): SQTIHQWPATLVQPVGSPLSLECTVEGTSNPNLYWYRQAAGRGLQLLFYSVGIGQISSEVPQNLSASRPQDRQFILSSKKLLLSDSGFYLCAWAYPDRRFYGYTFGSGTRLTVV.

CDR3 loop: CASSLGESSYNSPLHF. The CDR3 bases that were read are TGTGCCAGCAGCTTAGGGGAAAGCTCCTATAATTCACCC. The genes are TRBV5-4 and TRBJ1-6; D possibly corresponds to TRBD1 (5 bases). With the read ending 3 residues before the CDR3 end, the germline J gene is used to fill in that end. Germline V gene sequence: CDR1 SGHNT, CDR2 YYREEE (reference sequence). V dropped 2 bases and J dropped 0 bases, with 9 bases sitting between them. The CDR3 covers 16 residues.

About this clone: The observed sequence ends 3 residues before the CDR3 terminus, with the missing tail filled in from the germline J gene. The chain joins TRBV20-1 to TRBJ2-7; 8 nucleotides match TRBD2. This CDR3 region has 15 residues. CDR1 and CDR2 (germline): DFQATT, SNEGSKA (reference sequence). The junction had 14 bases not matched to a gene; V was cut back by 5 bases and J by 5 bases. This CDR3 reads CSAGSPGTSLNEQYF. The part of the CDR3 DNA that was read is TGCAGTGCTGGTAGTCCCGGGACTAGTTTGAACGAG.

A remark on this clone: The read ends 3 residues shy of where the CDR3 ends; the end is completed using the germline J gene. The chain carries TRBV11-3 and TRBJ2-3; 12 bases map to TRBD2. Germline-derived CDR1 and CDR2 are SGHNT and YENEEA. The CDR3 consists of 15 residues. J lost 3 bases, V lost 8 bases, and 6 bases had no gene match. CDR3 loop: CASGWTSGVTDTQYF. The sequenced part of the CDR3 DNA is TGTGCCAGCGGATGGACTAGCGGGGTGACAGATACG.

With regard to this clone: The CDR3 is cut off 3 residues early in the read; its end comes from the germline J gene. The rearrangement joins TRBV11-2 to TRBJ2-3; 10 nucleotides agree with TRBD2. The CDR3 extends over 14 amino acids. CDR1 and CDR2 (germline): SGHAT, FQNNGV. The trim removed 4 bases at V and 8 bases at J, leaving 6 bases unmatched. The DNA read from the CDR3 is TGTGCCAGCAGCTCCCTAGCGGGGGCCGTTACG. This encodes CASSSLAGAVT. The CDR3 as a whole reads CASSSLAGAVTQYF.

As regards this clone: The read ends 3 residues before the CDR3 terminus; that terminus is restored from the germline J gene. The V and J genes are TRBV19 and TRBJ2-4; no definite D call. V gave up 3 bases and J gave up 2 bases, with 8 bases separating them. Germline assignment: CDR1 LNHDA and CDR2 SQIVND (reference sequence). The CDR3 is 14 residues long. The CDR3 reads CASSILETKNIQYF. CDR3 DNA, as far as it was read: TGTGCCAGTAGTATTTTAGAGACCAAAAACATT.

With respect to this clone: The read terminates 3 residues ahead of where the CDR3 ends, so the germline J gene completes it. Different DNA sequences within this sample yield the same CDR3. The chain has TRBV3-1 (or the pseudogene TRBV3-2) and TRBJ2-3; possible D gene TRBD2, 7 bases. The V gene lost 4 bases and the J gene lost 2 bases, with 13 bases spanning the gap. The CDR3 has 15 residues. The germline gives CDR1 LGHDT, CDR2 YNNKEL (reference sequence). CDR3 sequence reads: CASSPRGGLTDTQYF. CDR3 DNA, as far as it was read: TGTGCCAGCAGCCCGAGGGGGGGCCTCACAGATACG.

A note on this clone: Sequencing ends 3 residues short of the CDR3 end; the germline J gene provides the rest. The chain recombines TRBV5-6 with TRBJ1-2; 8 bases line up with TRBD1. In germline, CDR1 is SGHDT, CDR2 YYEEEE. V lost 1 base, J lost 6 bases, and 8 bases stayed unmatched. This CDR3 is built from 15 residues. The CDR3 is CASSLPVSTGDGYTF. The CDR3 DNA, read in part, is TGTGCCAGCAGCTTGCCGGTTTCGACAGGGGATGGC.

In the case of this clone: The read gets to within 3 residues of the CDR3 end, and the germline J gene fills in the rest. The rearrangement links TRBV19 to TRBJ1-5; TRBD1 agrees at 9 bases. J lost 6 bases, V lost 3 bases, and 6 bases had no gene match. The CDR3 totals 15 residues. The germline gives CDR1 LNHDA, CDR2 SQIVND (reference sequence). Partial CDR3 DNA: TGTGCCAGTAGTATGGCACAGGGGGCCACTCAGCCC. This gives the protein CASSMAQGATQP. Given in full, the CDR3 is CASSMAQGATQPQHF.

The sequenced CDR3 bases are TGCAGTGCTAGATCCCCGACTAGCGGGGGCCCCCAAGAGACC. It yields the protein CSARSPTSGGPQET. The complete CDR3 sequence is CSARSPTSGGPQETQYF. The chain joins TRBV20-1 to TRBJ2-5; 12 positions match TRBD2. The CDR3 end lies 3 residues beyond the end of the read and is filled in from the germline J gene. V shed 2 bases, J shed 1 base, and the junction held 8 bases outside the gene matches. This CDR3 region has 17 residues. The germline V gene has CDR1 DFQATT and CDR2 SNEGSKA (reference sequence).

To note about this clone: The read ends 3 residues before the CDR3 terminus; that terminus is restored from the germline J gene. This chain connects TRBV27 to TRBJ1-6; unclear D gene. The V gene's germline CDR1 is MNHEY and CDR2 SMNVEV (reference sequence). This CDR3 comprises 12 residues. V was trimmed by 3 bases and J by 8 bases, leaving 5 bases between them. The CDR3 loop is CASSFQDSPLHF. Incomplete CDR3 DNA: TGTGCCAGCAGTTTTCAGGATTCACCC.

Regarding this clone: Coverage ceases 3 residues before the CDR3 finishes, and the germline J gene fills in the end. The gene calls are TRBV2 and TRBJ1-5; 10 nucleotides agree with TRBD1. The CDR3 loop spans 14 amino acids. V gave up 6 bases and J gave up 6 bases; unmatched junction bases: 5. The germline V gene has CDR1 SNHLY and CDR2 FYNNEI. The CDR3 loop is CASRSRQGAQPQHF. CDR3 bases read: TGTGCCAGCAGGAGTCGACAGGGGGCTCAGCCC.

With regard to this clone: The read finishes 3 residues shy of the CDR3 end, and the germline J gene is used to complete it. V is TRBV29-1 and J is TRBJ1-6; 7 nucleotides agree with TRBD1. Trimming took 5 bases from V and 8 from J; bases not matched to a gene: 6. Germline assignment: CDR1 SQVTM and CDR2 ANQGSEA. This CDR3 has 13 residues. Here the CDR3 reads CSVSDRADSPLHF. CDR3 DNA (partial): TGCAGCGTTTCCGACAGGGCGGATTCACCC.

A word on this clone: Sequencing ends 3 residues short of the CDR3 end; the germline J gene provides the rest. V is TRBV5-1 and J is TRBJ1-3; 8 positions match TRBD1. CDR3 size: 17 residues. Trimming at V came to 0 bases and at J to 7 bases, leaving 12 bases not matched to a gene. CDR1 is SGHRS and CDR2 is YFSETQ in the germline V gene. The sequenced CDR3 bases are TGCGCCAGCAGCTTGGCCACCGGGACAGGCCCTCGGAACACC. This encodes CASSLATGTGPRNT. The full CDR3 protein reads CASSLATGTGPRNTIYF.

The CDR3 loop reads CASGRLGKGQGFTGELFF. The DNA read from the CDR3 is TGTGCCAGCGGTCGACTTGGGAAGGGACAGGGGTTCACCGGGGAG. V is TRBV27 and J is TRBJ2-2; the match to TRBD1 covers 10 bases. The missing CDR3 end, 3 residues past where the read stops, is filled in from the germline J gene. The germline V gene encodes CDR1 MNHEY and CDR2 SMNVEV (reference sequence). The V segment lost 8 bases and the J segment 4 bases; nucleotides outside the gene matches: 16. The CDR3 totals 18 residues.

Comments on this clone: The CDR3 end is not reached by the read, which stops 3 residues before it; the germline J gene fills it in. The rearrangement joins TRBV12-3 or TRBV12-4 to TRBJ2-2, with TRBD1 identical over 10 bases. This CDR3 spans 14 amino acids. V trimming: 6 bases; J trimming: 4 bases; junction bases outside the gene matches: 2. The covered CDR3 bases are TGTGCCAGCAGCGACAGGGGGCTCACCGGGGAG. It yields the protein CASSDRGLTGE. Given in full, the CDR3 is CASSDRGLTGELFF.

Points on this clone: Read coverage stops 3 residues before the CDR3 terminus; the germline J gene supplies the remainder. V usage is TRBV28 and J usage is TRBJ1-1; TRBD1 is a possible D gene (6 bases). Germline V CDR1 and CDR2: MDHEN, SYDVKM. CDR3 length equals 15 residues. The V and J ends lost 3 bases and 4 bases respectively, with 15 bases between them. CDR3 DNA (partial): TGTGCCAGCAGTTTGCAGGGGCTTCGGAGCACTGAA. Amino acids: CASSLQGLRSTE. The full CDR3 is CASSLQGLRSTEAFF.

Points on this clone: The read terminates 3 residues ahead of where the CDR3 ends, so the germline J gene completes it. The V gene is TRBV20-1, the J gene TRBJ1-5; D is possibly TRBD1 (6 bases). The CDR3 length is 13 residues. V lost 5 bases and J 2 bases, leaving 10 bases between the germline ends. Germline CDR1 and CDR2: DFQATT and SNEGSKA (reference sequence). CDR3: CSAWPGGNQPQHF. The part of the CDR3 DNA that was read is TGCAGTGCTTGGCCAGGGGGCAATCAGCCC.